This T cell receptor (beta chain) was identified in a study of shared clonotypes between healthy human individuals. Assay: immunoSEQ multiplex PCR; the TCRdb copy retains only in-frame clones and omits some. The sample lists about 2.3 million clones, 85% to 95% occurring once. Whole-study findings and limits: Memory subsets generally showed smaller estimated richness than naive subsets did. Naive CD4 clonotypes overlapped across a few donors at about 5%.

Germline lookup yields CDR1 SGHRS and CDR2 YFSETQ. This CDR3 is built from 15 residues. J gave up 8 bases and V 0 bases, and 9 bases lay outside the gene matches. Remarks on this clone: Its antigen is as yet unknown.

This TCR derives from a man aged 18-30 years in good health. Some clones in this sample may be carry-over from other donors' samples. The chain uses TRBV5-1 and TRBJ1-2, with TRBD1 matching 8 bases. Sequenced: naive CD4+ T cells from PBMCs. Indicated subset: CD45RA+ positively selected. CDR3 sequence reads: CASSLGGQGAEGYTF. CDR3 sequence (DNA): TGCGCCAGCAGCTTGGGAGGTCAGGGGGCCGAGGGCTACACCTTC. Full variable domain (rest looked up from reference TRBV5-1 and TRBJ1-2): KAGVTQTPRYLIKTRGQQVTLSCSPISGHRSVSWYQQTPGQGLQFLFEYFSETQRNKGNFPGRFSGRQFSNSRSEMNVSTLELGDSALYLCASSLGGQGAEGYTFGSGTRLTVV.